This is a list of T cell receptor beta chains from one sample in a study of blood T cell repertoires in COVID-19. TCRdb's copy holds only in-frame clones and misses some; the assay was immunoSEQ multiplex PCR. The data show tens of thousands of clones, over 70% seen once. The sequenced sample was peripheral blood. These TCRs come from a woman older than 75 with active or convalescent COVID-19. The CDR3 runs from the conserved cysteine through the conserved F or W. Fields, in order: D gene, V gene, clone size, J gene, CDR3 protein, CDR3 DNA. A D gene is named only where the DNA matches it firmly. Size tells how often a clone was seen (once, few, many) or the class of an expanded clone, and some rows leave it out.

D: TRBD1; V: TRBV28; size: -; J: TRBJ2-2; CDR3: CASSRAGGISSGELFF; DNA: TGTGCCAGCAGTCGTGCAGGGGGTATTTCATCCGGGGAGCTGTTTTTT
D: TRBD2; V: TRBV27; size: -; J: TRBJ2-5; CDR3: CASSRGTRRETQYF; DNA: TGTGCCAGCAGCCGCGGGACTAGACGAGAGACCCAGTACTTC
D: TRBD1; V: TRBV3-1/TRBV3-2; size: -; J: TRBJ1-1; CDR3: CASSQGTGHTEAFF; DNA: TGTGCCAGCAGCCAAGGGACAGGGCATACTGAAGCTTTCTTT
D: -; V: TRBV27; size: -; J: TRBJ1-1; CDR3: CASSLQGLGTEAFF; DNA: TGTGCCAGCAGTTTACAGGGATTGGGAACTGAAGCTTTCTTT
D: -; V: TRBV9; size: few; J: TRBJ2-3; CDR3: CASRSGGTDTQYF; DNA: TGTGCCAGCAGGAGCGGTGGCACAGATACGCAGTATTTT
D: TRBD1; V: TRBV6-5; size: -; J: TRBJ2-1; CDR3: CASSSFRDRYNEQFF; DNA: TGTGCCAGCAGTTCTTTCCGGGACAGGTACAATGAGCAGTTCTTC
D: -; V: TRBV19; size: -; J: TRBJ2-1; CDR3: CASSMQVPGEQFF; DNA: TGTGCCAGTAGTATGCAAGTCCCGGGAGAGCAGTTCTTC
D: -; V: TRBV11-2; size: -; J: TRBJ1-3; CDR3: CASSLLRRTGNTIYF; DNA: TGTGCCAGCAGCTTACTACGCCGTACTGGAAACACCATATATTTT
D: TRBD1; V: TRBV18; size: -; J: TRBJ1-4; CDR3: CASSHGTGKGEKLFF; DNA: TGTGCCAGCTCCCATGGGACAGGGAAGGGAGAAAAACTGTTTTTT
D: -; V: TRBV6-6; size: -; J: TRBJ2-3; CDR3: CASSYVLRTDTQYF; DNA: TGTGCCAGCAGTTACGTGCTGCGTACAGATACGCAGTATTTT
D: TRBD2; V: TRBV18; size: -; J: TRBJ2-1; CDR3: CASSLKGLAGGGYEQFF; DNA: TGTGCCAGCTCACTAAAAGGACTAGCGGGAGGTGGGTATGAGCAGTTCTTC
D: TRBD1; V: TRBV5-1; size: -; J: TRBJ2-2; CDR3: CASSPRGFTGELFF; DNA: TGCGCCAGCAGCCCCAGGGGGTTCACCGGGGAGCTGTTTTTT
D: TRBD1; V: TRBV13; size: -; J: TRBJ1-2; CDR3: CASSLSQGAIKATF; DNA: TGTGCCAGCAGCTTATCACAGGGGGCTATTAAAGCCACCTTC
D: TRBD2; V: TRBV5-1; size: few; J: TRBJ2-3; CDR3: CASSSIAGGTDTQYF; DNA: TGCGCCAGCAGCTCAATAGCGGGAGGCACAGATACGCAGTATTTT
D: -; V: TRBV28; size: once; J: TRBJ2-3; CDR3: CASGNRGTDTQYF; DNA: TGTGCCAGCGGGAACAGGGGCACAGATACGCAGTATTTT
D: -; V: TRBV6-5; size: -; J: TRBJ2-7; CDR3: CASSYRGEQYF; DNA: TGTGCCAGCAGTTACCGGGGCGAGCAGTACTTC
D: -; V: TRBV7-2; size: once; J: TRBJ1-2; CDR3: CASSLGPDRTTGYTF; DNA: TGTGCCAGCAGCTTAGGCCCCGACAGGACGACGGGCTACACCTTC
D: -; V: TRBV7-2; size: -; J: TRBJ1-6; CDR3: CASSLGRGSDETLHF; DNA: TGTGCCAGCAGCCTCGGACGAGGGTCGGATGAAACCCTCCACTTT
D: TRBD2; V: TRBV3-1/TRBV3-2; size: -; J: TRBJ2-1; CDR3: CASSQGLAGDLSRSDEQFF; DNA: TGTGCCAGCAGCCAAGGACTAGCGGGAGATTTAAGTCGTTCCGATGAGCAGTTCTTC
D: -; V: TRBV29-1; size: few; J: TRBJ1-2; CDR3: CSVEEEGGYTF; DNA: TGCAGCGTTGAAGAGGAGGGCGGCTACACCTTC
D: -; V: TRBV7-9; size: once; J: TRBJ2-4; CDR3: CASSFNRNIQYF; DNA: TGTGCCAGCAGCTTTAATCGAAACATTCAGTACTTC
D: TRBD1; V: TRBV3-1/TRBV3-2; size: -; J: TRBJ1-6; CDR3: CASSQRPPRGPAGSPLHF; DNA: TGTGCCAGCAGCCAAAGACCTCCTAGGGGGCCGGCGGGTTCACCCCTCCACTTT
D: -; V: TRBV7-2; size: -; J: TRBJ2-1; CDR3: CASSLGEESNEQFF; DNA: TGTGCCAGCAGCTTAGGAGAGGAAAGCAATGAGCAGTTCTTC
D: -; V: TRBV5-1; size: -; J: TRBJ1-4; CDR3: CASSLGNRDEKLFF; DNA: TGCGCCAGCAGCTTGGGGAACAGGGACGAAAAACTGTTTTTT
D: TRBD2; V: TRBV7-3; size: -; J: TRBJ2-1; CDR3: CASSLAGVINEQFF; DNA: TGTGCCAGCAGCTTAGCGGGAGTGATCAATGAGCAGTTCTTC
D: TRBD1; V: TRBV19; size: once; J: TRBJ1-5; CDR3: CASSIQGAIQPQHF; DNA: TGTGCCAGTAGTATACAGGGGGCTATTCAGCCCCAGCATTTT
D: -; V: TRBV15; size: -; J: TRBJ2-7; CDR3: CATSPMVRTSTYEQYF; DNA: TGTGCCACCAGCCCGATGGTCAGGACATCGACCTACGAGCAGTACTTC
D: -; V: TRBV3-1/TRBV3-2; size: -; J: TRBJ2-1; CDR3: CASSQAGLWGNEQFF; DNA: TGTGCCAGCAGCCAAGCGGGACTCTGGGGCAATGAGCAGTTCTTC
D: -; V: TRBV4-3; size: -; J: TRBJ1-1; CDR3: CASSQRERNTEAFF; DNA: TGCGCCAGCAGCCAAAGGGAGAGGAACACTGAAGCTTTCTTT
D: TRBD1; V: TRBV4-1; size: -; J: TRBJ1-2; CDR3: CASTPLPQGVNYGYTF; DNA: TGCGCCAGCACCCCTCTCCCACAGGGGGTTAACTATGGCTACACCTTC
D: TRBD2; V: TRBV28; size: -; J: TRBJ2-2; CDR3: CASSLPGLAGGLGELFF; DNA: TGTGCCAGCAGTTTGCCCGGACTAGCGGGAGGATTAGGGGAGCTGTTTTTT
D: -; V: TRBV5-1; size: -; J: TRBJ2-1; CDR3: CASQKSGPSSYNEQFF; DNA: TGCGCCAGCCAAAAAAGCGGGCCGAGCTCCTACAATGAGCAGTTCTTC
D: -; V: TRBV19; size: once; J: TRBJ1-3; CDR3: CASSSRVTRGISGNTIYF; DNA: TGTGCCAGTAGTTCCCGGGTCACGAGGGGGATCTCTGGAAACACCATATATTTT
D: TRBD2; V: TRBV4-3; size: -; J: TRBJ2-1; CDR3: CASSPSVLAAYNEQFF; DNA: TGCGCCAGCAGCCCAAGTGTACTAGCGGCTTACAATGAGCAGTTCTTC
D: TRBD2; V: TRBV7-2; size: -; J: TRBJ2-1; CDR3: CASSLFASGRARGYEQFF; DNA: TGTGCCAGCAGCTTATTTGCTAGCGGGAGGGCGCGGGGGTATGAGCAGTTCTTC
D: -; V: TRBV18; size: -; J: TRBJ1-2; CDR3: CASSPAVTESGGYTF; DNA: TGTGCCAGCTCACCAGCAGTGACGGAGTCCGGAGGCTACACCTTC
D: TRBD2; V: TRBV5-1; size: -; J: TRBJ2-3; CDR3: CASRRLAWVSTDTQYF; DNA: TGCGCCAGCAGACGACTAGCTTGGGTTTCCACAGATACGCAGTATTTT
D: -; V: TRBV4-1; size: -; J: TRBJ2-7; CDR3: CASSQVSDGSGFVLGQYF; DNA: TGCGCCAGCAGCCAAGTGTCGGATGGGTCAGGGTTTGTGTTAGGGCAGTACTTC
D: -; V: TRBV6-5; size: -; J: TRBJ1-6; CDR3: CASSYGRSGGRTPLHF; DNA: TGTGCCAGCAGTTACGGGAGATCGGGCGGACGAACACCCCTCCACTTT
D: TRBD2; V: TRBV27; size: -; J: TRBJ2-3; CDR3: CASTRTGTSGRVTTDTQYF; DNA: TGTGCCAGCACCCGAACGGGGACTAGCGGGAGGGTTACCACAGATACGCAGTATTTT
D: TRBD1; V: TRBV6-5; size: -; J: TRBJ1-1; CDR3: CASSTLTGGDTEAFF; DNA: TGTGCCAGCAGTACTCTGACAGGGGGCGACACTGAAGCTTTCTTT
D: -; V: TRBV28; size: -; J: TRBJ1-2; CDR3: CASRPPGRVYGYTF; DNA: TGTGCCAGCCGTCCTCCAGGGAGGGTCTATGGCTACACCTTC
D: -; V: TRBV9; size: -; J: TRBJ1-5; CDR3: CASSVGLGEPQHF; DNA: TGTGCCAGCAGCGTAGGTCTAGGGGAGCCCCAGCATTTT
D: -; V: TRBV5-4; size: -; J: TRBJ1-1; CDR3: CASSPPGGNTEAFF; DNA: TGTGCCAGCAGCCCCCCGGGGGGGAACACTGAAGCTTTCTTT
D: -; V: TRBV6-5; size: -; J: TRBJ1-5; CDR3: CASDLHSNQPQHF; DNA: TGTGCCAGCGACTTGCATAGCAATCAGCCCCAGCATTTT
D: -; V: TRBV7-9; size: once; J: TRBJ2-7; CDR3: CASSPTTGFLSYEQYF; DNA: TGTGCCAGCAGCCCGACAACAGGGTTTCTTTCCTACGAGCAGTACTTC
D: -; V: TRBV5-6; size: -; J: TRBJ2-4; CDR3: CASSLRTTDTSKNIQYF; DNA: TGTGCCAGCAGCTTGCGGACAACTGACACTTCCAAAAACATTCAGTACTTC
D: -; V: TRBV28; size: -; J: TRBJ1-5; CDR3: CASRGGLSNQPQHF; DNA: TGTGCCAGCAGGGGGGGACTCAGCAATCAGCCCCAGCATTTT
D: -; V: TRBV2; size: -; J: TRBJ1-1; CDR3: CASRSRGTEAFF; DNA: TGTGCCAGCCGCTCTAGAGGAACTGAAGCTTTCTTT
D: TRBD1; V: TRBV19; size: -; J: TRBJ1-1; CDR3: CASETLGTGDAFF; DNA: TGTGCCAGCGAGACCCTAGGGACAGGTGACGCTTTCTTT
D: -; V: TRBV21-1; size: -; J: TRBJ1-3; CDR3: CASSNRGYNTIYF; DNA: TGTGCCAGCAGCAATCGGGGTTACAACACCATATATTTT
D: -; V: TRBV18; size: -; J: TRBJ2-1; CDR3: CASSPGSSYNEQFF; DNA: TGTGCCAGCTCACCTGGGAGCTCCTACAATGAGCAGTTCTTC
D: -; V: TRBV5-1; size: -; J: TRBJ1-4; CDR3: CASRGSATNEKLFF; DNA: TGCGCCAGCAGAGGGAGTGCAACTAATGAAAAACTGTTTTTT
D: -; V: TRBV24-1; size: -; J: TRBJ2-1; CDR3: CATSGRESYNEQFF; DNA: TGTGCCACCAGTGGCCGGGAATCCTACAATGAGCAGTTCTTC
D: TRBD1; V: TRBV6-5; size: -; J: TRBJ1-1; CDR3: CASRIGTANTEAFF; DNA: TGTGCCAGCAGGATTGGGACAGCGAACACTGAAGCTTTCTTT
D: -; V: TRBV29-1; size: -; J: TRBJ2-1; CDR3: CSVAPTGRGNEQFF; DNA: TGCAGCGTTGCCCCGACAGGTAGGGGCAATGAGCAGTTCTTC